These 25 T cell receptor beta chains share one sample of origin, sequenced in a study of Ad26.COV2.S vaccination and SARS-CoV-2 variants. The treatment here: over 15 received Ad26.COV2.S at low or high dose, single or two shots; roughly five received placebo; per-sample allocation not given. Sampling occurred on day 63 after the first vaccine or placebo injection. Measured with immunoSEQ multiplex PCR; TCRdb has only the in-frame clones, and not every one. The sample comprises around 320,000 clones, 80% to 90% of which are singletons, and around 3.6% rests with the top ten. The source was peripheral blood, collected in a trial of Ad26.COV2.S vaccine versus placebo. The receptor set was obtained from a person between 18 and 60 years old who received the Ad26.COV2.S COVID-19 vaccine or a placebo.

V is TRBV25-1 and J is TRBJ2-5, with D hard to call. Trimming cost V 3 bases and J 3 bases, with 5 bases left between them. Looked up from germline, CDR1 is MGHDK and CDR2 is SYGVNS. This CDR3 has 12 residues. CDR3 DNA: TGTGCCAGCAGTGAGTTTGAAGAGACCCAGTACTTC. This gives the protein CASSEFEETQYF. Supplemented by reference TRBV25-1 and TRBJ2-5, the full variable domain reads EADIYQTPRYLVIGTGKKITLECSQTMGHDKMYWYQQDPGMELHLIHYSYGVNSTEKGDLSSESTVSRIRTEHFPLTLESARPSHTSQYLCASSEFEETQYFGPGTRLLVL.

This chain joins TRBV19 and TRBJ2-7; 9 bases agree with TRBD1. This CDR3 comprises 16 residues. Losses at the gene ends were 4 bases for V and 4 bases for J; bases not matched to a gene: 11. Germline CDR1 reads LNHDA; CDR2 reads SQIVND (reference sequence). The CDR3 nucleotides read TGTGCCAGTAGTACGCAAGGACAGGGGAACGGGTACGAGCAGTACTTC. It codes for CASSTQGQGNGYEQYF.

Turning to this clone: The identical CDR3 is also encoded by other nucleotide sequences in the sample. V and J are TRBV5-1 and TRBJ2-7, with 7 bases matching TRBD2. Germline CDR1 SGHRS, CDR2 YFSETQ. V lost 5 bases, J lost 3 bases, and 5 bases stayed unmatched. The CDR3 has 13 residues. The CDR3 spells CASSPSGGYEQYF. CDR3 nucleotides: TGCGCCAGCAGTCCCTCGGGGGGCTACGAGCAGTACTTC.

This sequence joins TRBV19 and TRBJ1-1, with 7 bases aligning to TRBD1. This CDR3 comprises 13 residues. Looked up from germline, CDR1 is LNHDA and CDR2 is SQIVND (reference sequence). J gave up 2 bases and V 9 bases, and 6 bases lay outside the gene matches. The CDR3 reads CARKRQGNTEAFF. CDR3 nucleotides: TGTGCCAGGAAGAGACAGGGCAACACTGAAGCTTTCTTT. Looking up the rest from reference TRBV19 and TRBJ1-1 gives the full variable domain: DGGITQSPKYLFRKEGQNVTLSCEQNLNHDAMYWYRQDPGQGLRLIYYSQIVNDFQKGDIAEGYSVSREKKESFPLTVTSAQKNPTAFYLCARKRQGNTEAFFGQGTRLTVV.

The CDR3 region has the DNA TGTGCCAGCTCACCCGGACAGCCCAATGAGCAGTTCTTC. This sequence encodes CASSPGQPNEQFF. The chain recombines TRBV18 with TRBJ2-1; possible D gene TRBD1, 6 bases. The ends were cut back, 3 bases at V and 6 bases at J, with 9 bases in the middle. CDR1 KGHSH and CDR2 LQKENI come from the germline V gene. The CDR3 length is 13 residues.

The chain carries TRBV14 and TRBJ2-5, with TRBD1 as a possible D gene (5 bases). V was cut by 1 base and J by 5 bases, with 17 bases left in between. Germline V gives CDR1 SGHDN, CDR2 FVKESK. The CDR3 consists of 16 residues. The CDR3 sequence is CASSQGAIRGQETQYF. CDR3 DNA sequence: TGTGCCAGCAGCCAAGGGGCTATTAGGGGTCAGGAGACCCAGTACTTC.

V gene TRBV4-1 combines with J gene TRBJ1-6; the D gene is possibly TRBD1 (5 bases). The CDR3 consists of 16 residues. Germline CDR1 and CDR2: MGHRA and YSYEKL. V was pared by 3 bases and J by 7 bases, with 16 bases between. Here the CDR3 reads CASSQPARQINSPLHF. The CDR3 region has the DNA TGCGCCAGCAGCCAGCCCGCGAGACAGATCAATTCACCCCTCCACTTT.

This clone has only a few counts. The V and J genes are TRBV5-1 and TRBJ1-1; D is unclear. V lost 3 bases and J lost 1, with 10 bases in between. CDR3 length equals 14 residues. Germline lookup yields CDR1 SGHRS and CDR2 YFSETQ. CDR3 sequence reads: CASSSSGKNTEAFF. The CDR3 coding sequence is TGCGCCAGCAGCTCGTCCGGGAAGAACACTGAAGCTTTCTTT. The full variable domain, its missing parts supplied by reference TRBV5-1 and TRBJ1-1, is KAGVTQTPRYLIKTRGQQVTLSCSPISGHRSVSWYQQTPGQGLQFLFEYFSETQRNKGNFPGRFSGRQFSNSRSEMNVSTLELGDSALYLCASSSSGKNTEAFFGQGTRLTVV.

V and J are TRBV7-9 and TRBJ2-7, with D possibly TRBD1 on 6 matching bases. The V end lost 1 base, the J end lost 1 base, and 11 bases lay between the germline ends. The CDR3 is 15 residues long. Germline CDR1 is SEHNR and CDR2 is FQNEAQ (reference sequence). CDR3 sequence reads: CASSLVPTGSYEQYF. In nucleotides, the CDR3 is TGTGCCAGCAGCTTAGTGCCCACAGGGTCCTACGAGCAGTACTTC.

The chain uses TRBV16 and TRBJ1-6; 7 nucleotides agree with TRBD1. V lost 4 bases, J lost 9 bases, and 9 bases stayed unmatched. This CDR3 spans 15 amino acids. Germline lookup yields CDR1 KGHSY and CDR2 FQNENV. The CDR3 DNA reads TGTGCCAGCAGCCCCCGACAGGGAATGGGTTCACCCCTCCACTTT. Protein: CASSPRQGMGSPLHF.

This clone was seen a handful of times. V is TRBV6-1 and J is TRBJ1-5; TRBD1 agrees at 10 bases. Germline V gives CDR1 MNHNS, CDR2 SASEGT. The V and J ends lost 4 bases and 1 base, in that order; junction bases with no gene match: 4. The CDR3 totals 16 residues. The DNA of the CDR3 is TGTGCCAGCAGTGGGACAGGGGGTCTAAGCAATCAGCCCCAGCATTTT. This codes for CASSGTGGLSNQPQHF.

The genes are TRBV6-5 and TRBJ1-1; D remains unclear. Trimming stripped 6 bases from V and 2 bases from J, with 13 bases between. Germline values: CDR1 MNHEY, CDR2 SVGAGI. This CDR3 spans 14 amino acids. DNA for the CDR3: TGTGCCAGCAGCCCCGGGAATTTTAACACTGAAGCTTTCTTT. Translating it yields CASSPGNFNTEAFF.

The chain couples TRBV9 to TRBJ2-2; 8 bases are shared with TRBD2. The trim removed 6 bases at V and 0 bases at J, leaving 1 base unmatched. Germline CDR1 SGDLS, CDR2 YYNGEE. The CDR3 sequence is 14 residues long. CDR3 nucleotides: TGTGCCAGCAATAGCGGGGCGAACACCGGGGAGCTGTTTTTT. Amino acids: CASNSGANTGELFF.

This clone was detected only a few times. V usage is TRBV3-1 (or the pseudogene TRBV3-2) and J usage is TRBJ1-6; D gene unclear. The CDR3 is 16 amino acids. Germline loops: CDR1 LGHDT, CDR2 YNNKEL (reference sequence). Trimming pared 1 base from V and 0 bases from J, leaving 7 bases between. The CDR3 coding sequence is TGTGCCAGCAGCCAAGCCGTTGACTCCTATAATTCACCCCTCCACTTT. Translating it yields CASSQAVDSYNSPLHF.

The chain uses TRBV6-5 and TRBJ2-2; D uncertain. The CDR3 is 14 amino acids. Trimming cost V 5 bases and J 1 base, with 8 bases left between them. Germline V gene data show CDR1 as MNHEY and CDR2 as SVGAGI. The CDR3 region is CASSLSQNTGELFF. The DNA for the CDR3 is TGTGCCAGCAGTCTCTCACAGAACACCGGGGAGCTGTTTTTT.

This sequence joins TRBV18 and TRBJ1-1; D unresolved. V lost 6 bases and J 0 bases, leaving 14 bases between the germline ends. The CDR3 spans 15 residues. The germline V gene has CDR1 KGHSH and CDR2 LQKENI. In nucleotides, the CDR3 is TGTGCCAGCTCGCGCGCAGGATCCATGAACACTGAAGCTTTCTTT. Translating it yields CASSRAGSMNTEAFF.

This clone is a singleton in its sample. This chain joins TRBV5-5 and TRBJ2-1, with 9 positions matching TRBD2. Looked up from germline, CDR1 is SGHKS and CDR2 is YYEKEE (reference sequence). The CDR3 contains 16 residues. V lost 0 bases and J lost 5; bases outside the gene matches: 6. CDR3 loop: CASSLARLAAHNEQFF. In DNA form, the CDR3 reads TGTGCCAGCAGCTTGGCCCGACTAGCGGCTCACAATGAGCAGTTCTTC. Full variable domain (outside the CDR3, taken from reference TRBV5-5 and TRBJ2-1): DAGVTQSPTHLIKTRGQQVTLRCSPISGHKSVSWYQQVLGQGPQFIFQYYEKEERGRGNFPDRFSARQFPNYSSELNVNALLLGDSALYLCASSLARLAAHNEQFFGPGTRLTVL.

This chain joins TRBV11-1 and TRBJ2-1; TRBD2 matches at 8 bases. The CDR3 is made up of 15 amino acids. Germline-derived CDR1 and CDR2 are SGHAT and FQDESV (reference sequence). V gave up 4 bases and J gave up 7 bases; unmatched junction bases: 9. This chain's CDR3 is CASSSPGTRVNEQFF. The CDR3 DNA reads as TGTGCCAGCAGCTCTCCCGGGACTAGAGTAAATGAGCAGTTCTTC.

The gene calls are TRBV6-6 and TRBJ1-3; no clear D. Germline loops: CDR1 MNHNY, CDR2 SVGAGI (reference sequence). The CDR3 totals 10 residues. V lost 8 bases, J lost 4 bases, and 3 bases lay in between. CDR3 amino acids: CASAGNTIYF. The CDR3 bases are TGTGCCAGCGCCGGAAACACCATATATTTT.

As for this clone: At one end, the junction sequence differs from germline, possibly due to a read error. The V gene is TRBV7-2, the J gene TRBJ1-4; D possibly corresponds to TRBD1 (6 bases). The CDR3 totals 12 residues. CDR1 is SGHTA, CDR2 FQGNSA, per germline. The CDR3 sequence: CASSQHPGQLVF. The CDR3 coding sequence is TGTGCCAGCAGCCAACACCCGGGACAACTTGTTTTT.

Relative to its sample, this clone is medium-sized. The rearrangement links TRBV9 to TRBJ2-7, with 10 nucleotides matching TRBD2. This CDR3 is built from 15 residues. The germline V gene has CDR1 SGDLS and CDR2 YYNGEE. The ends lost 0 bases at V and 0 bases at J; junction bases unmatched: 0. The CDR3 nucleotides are TGTGCCAGCAGCGTAGGGACTAGCGGCTCCTACGAGCAGTACTTC. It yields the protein CASSVGTSGSYEQYF. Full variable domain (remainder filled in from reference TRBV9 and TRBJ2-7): DSGVTQTPKHLITATGQRVTLRCSPRSGDLSVYWYQQSLDQGLQFLIQYYNGEERAKGNILERFSAQQFPDLHSELNLSSLELGDSALYFCASSVGTSGSYEQYFGPGTRLTVT.

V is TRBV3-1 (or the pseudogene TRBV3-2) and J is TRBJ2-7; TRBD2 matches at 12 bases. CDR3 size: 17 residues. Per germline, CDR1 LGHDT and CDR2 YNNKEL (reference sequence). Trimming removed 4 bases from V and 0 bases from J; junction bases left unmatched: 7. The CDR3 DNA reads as TGTGCCAGCAGCCCGACTAGCGGGGGATCCAGCTCCTACGAGCAGTACTTC. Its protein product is CASSPTSGGSSSYEQYF.

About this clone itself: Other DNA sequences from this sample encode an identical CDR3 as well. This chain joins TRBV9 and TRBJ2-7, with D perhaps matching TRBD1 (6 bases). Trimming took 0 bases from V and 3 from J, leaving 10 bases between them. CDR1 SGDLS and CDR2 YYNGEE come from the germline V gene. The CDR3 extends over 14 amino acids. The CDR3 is CASSVGGQGYEQYF. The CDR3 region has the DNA TGTGCCAGCAGCGTAGGGGGGCAGGGCTACGAGCAGTACTTC.

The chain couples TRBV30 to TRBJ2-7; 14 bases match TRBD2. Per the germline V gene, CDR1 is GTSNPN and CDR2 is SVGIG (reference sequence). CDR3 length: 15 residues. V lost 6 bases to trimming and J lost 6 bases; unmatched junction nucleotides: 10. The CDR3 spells CACHRLAGGPTEQYF. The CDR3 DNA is TGTGCCTGCCACCGACTAGCGGGGGGGCCTACCGAGCAGTACTTC.

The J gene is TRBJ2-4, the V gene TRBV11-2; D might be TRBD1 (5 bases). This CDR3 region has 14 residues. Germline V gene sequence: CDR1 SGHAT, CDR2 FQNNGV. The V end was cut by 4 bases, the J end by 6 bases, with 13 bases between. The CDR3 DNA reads TGTGCCAGCAGCTCTGACAGTGCACCAAACATTCAGTACTTC. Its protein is CASSSDSAPNIQYF.